These 15 T cell receptor beta chains were sequenced from one sample in a study of T cell responses to AZD1222 COVID-19 vaccine. Sequencing used immunoSEQ multiplex PCR; TCRdb keeps in-frame clones, though not all of them. The table lists some 250,000 clones, almost 95% of them singletons, with roughly 0.5% in the top ten. Sequencing was performed on peripheral blood, taken 28 days after the second AZD1222 dose. The receptors were sampled from an adult who received the AZD1222 COVID-19 vaccine.

The J gene is TRBJ1-1, the V gene TRBV6-5; D not certain. Between the trimmed V and J ends, which lost 8 bases and 0 bases, there was a span of 4 bases. The CDR3 contains 11 residues. The V gene's germline CDR1 is MNHEY and CDR2 SVGAGI. For the CDR3, the DNA is TGTGCCAGCGTCGTGAACACTGAAGCTTTCTTT. Protein sequence: CASVVNTEAFF.

V gene TRBV6-2 or TRBV6-3 combines with J gene TRBJ1-5; tentatively, D is TRBD1 (6 bases). Germline CDR1 is MNHEY and CDR2 is SVGEGT. V was cut by 2 bases and J by 7 bases, with 9 bases left in between. The CDR3 covers 13 residues. In DNA form, the CDR3 reads TGTGCCAGCAGTTACGGGACATCCCAGCCCCAGCATTTT. Protein sequence: CASSYGTSQPQHF.

The chain employs TRBV2 and TRBJ1-1; D not certain. Deletions cut 6 bases from V and 9 bases from J, with 14 bases between. The CDR3 spans 12 residues. Germline V CDR1 and CDR2: SNHLY, FYNNEI. DNA of the CDR3: TGTGCCAGCAGGGAGCTACTGTTTAAAGCTTTCTTT. Translating gives CASRELLFKAFF. The entire variable domain, with the rest obtained from reference TRBV2 and TRBJ1-1, is as follows: EPEVTQTPSHQVTQMGQEVILRCVPISNHLYFYWYRQILGQKVEFLVSFYNNEISEKSEIFDDQFSVERPDGSNFTLKIRSTKLEDSAMYFCASRELLFKAFFGQGTRLTVV.

This sequence joins TRBV30 and TRBJ1-4; D perhaps matches TRBD1 (5 bases). From germline, CDR1 is GTSNPN and CDR2 SVGIG (reference sequence). The germline V and J ends were trimmed by 2 bases and 6 bases, with 13 bases remaining between them. The CDR3 contains 14 residues. CDR3 nucleotides: TGTGCCTGGAGTATGGACAAATGGGATGAAAAACTGTTTTTT. It encodes CAWSMDKWDEKLFF.

This sequence joins TRBV18 and TRBJ1-1; tentatively, D is TRBD1 (5 bases). The CDR3 is 19 amino acids. Germline CDR1 KGHSH, CDR2 LQKENI. The V gene lost 2 bases and the J gene lost 1 base, with 23 bases spanning the gap. CDR3 loop: CASSPTGRQGTSRNTEAFF. The CDR3 DNA follows: TGTGCCAGCTCACCAACGGGGAGGCAGGGAACTTCAAGGAACACTGAAGCTTTCTTT.

There are a few counts of this clone. V usage is TRBV13 and J usage is TRBJ2-7, with 9 bases aligning to TRBD1. The V gene's germline CDR1 is PRHDT and CDR2 FYEKMQ (reference sequence). The CDR3 spans 16 residues. Trimming removed 4 bases from V and 3 bases from J; junction bases left unmatched: 10. Here the CDR3 reads CASSSSGTGPIYEQYF. For the CDR3, the DNA is TGTGCCAGCAGCTCATCCGGGACAGGGCCTATCTACGAGCAGTACTTC.

In its sample, this clone was seen a few times. The genes are TRBV19 and TRBJ1-5; weak D call: TRBD1 (5 bases). Germline V gene data show CDR1 as LNHDA and CDR2 as SQIVND (reference sequence). This CDR3 has 16 residues. The V end lost 5 bases, the J end lost 0 bases, and 14 bases lay between the germline ends. The CDR3 is CASSPSGTYSNQPQHF. In DNA, the CDR3 is TGTGCCAGTAGTCCCTCCGGGACTTATAGCAATCAGCCCCAGCATTTT. Using reference TRBV19 and TRBJ1-5 for the parts outside the CDR3, the full variable domain is DGGITQSPKYLFRKEGQNVTLSCEQNLNHDAMYWYRQDPGQGLRLIYYSQIVNDFQKGDIAEGYSVSREKKESFPLTVTSAQKNPTAFYLCASSPSGTYSNQPQHFGDGTRLSIL.

The chain employs TRBV11-2 and TRBJ2-7, with TRBD1 matching over 8 bases. V lost 0 bases to trimming and J lost 3 bases; unmatched junction nucleotides: 4. CDR1 and CDR2 (germline): SGHAT, FQNNGV. The CDR3 covers 15 residues. CDR3 nucleotide sequence: TGTGCCAGCAGCTTAGATCTGGGGACAGGCTACGAGCAGTACTTC. This gives the protein CASSLDLGTGYEQYF.

A note on this clone: At one end the junction does not follow the germline gene, possibly because of a read error. The rearrangement joins TRBV9 to TRBJ2-2; D is ambiguous. The germline gives CDR1 SGDLS, CDR2 YYNGEE. CDR3 length: 13 residues. The CDR3 sequence: CASSVDNNGELFF. Written as DNA, the CDR3 is TGTGCCAGCAGCGTCGACAACAACGGGGAGCTGTTTTTT.

The J gene is TRBJ1-1, the V gene TRBV28, with a possible D match to TRBD1 (5 bases). Deletions cut 5 bases from V and 5 bases from J, with 12 bases between. CDR1 is MDHEN and CDR2 is SYDVKM in the germline V gene. The CDR3 has 13 amino acids. The CDR3 DNA is TGTGCCAGCAGTGGGACTACGTGGACTGAAGCTTTCTTT. Protein sequence: CASSGTTWTEAFF.

The V gene is TRBV7-9, the J gene TRBJ2-1; 11 bases map to TRBD1. Germline V gives CDR1 SEHNR, CDR2 FQNEAQ (reference sequence). The CDR3 is made up of 15 amino acids. Trimming removed 4 bases from V and 9 bases from J; junction bases left unmatched: 8. The CDR3 DNA sequence: TGTGCCAGCAGCTCGGGACAGGGGGTATTAGGTGAGCAGTTCTTC. Protein: CASSSGQGVLGEQFF.

The chain employs TRBV5-1 and TRBJ1-1, with 7 bases aligning to TRBD1. The CDR3 runs 16 residues. Germline trimming cut 3 bases from V and 0 bases from J; bases unmatched to any gene: 8. Looked up from germline, CDR1 is SGHRS and CDR2 is YFSETQ. The CDR3 spells CASSSWTGAMNTEAFF. The CDR3 bases are TGCGCCAGCAGCTCCTGGACAGGAGCTATGAACACTGAAGCTTTCTTT.

V is TRBV19 and J is TRBJ2-1; the D gene is possibly TRBD2 (6 bases). The V end lost 3 bases, the J end lost 5 bases, and 14 bases lay between the germline ends. Germline CDR1 LNHDA, CDR2 SQIVND (reference sequence). The CDR3 extends over 15 amino acids. This chain's CDR3 is CASSMETSRHNEQFF. The CDR3 DNA reads as TGTGCCAGTAGTATGGAGACTAGTCGCCACAATGAGCAGTTCTTC.

The genes are TRBV13 and TRBJ2-3; D unclear. Trimming shortened V by 0 bases and J by 8 bases, and 9 bases separated the two germline ends. The CDR3 is made up of 13 amino acids. Germline CDR1 PRHDT, CDR2 FYEKMQ (reference sequence). The CDR3 protein is CASSLGPRTTQYF. The DNA of the CDR3 is TGTGCCAGCAGCTTAGGTCCCAGGACTACGCAGTATTTT.

V gene TRBV7-9 combines with J gene TRBJ1-1; no clear D. V was clipped by 1 base and J by 0 bases, with 12 bases between them. The germline V gene encodes CDR1 SEHNR and CDR2 FQNEAQ (reference sequence). The CDR3 totals 16 residues. CDR3 DNA: TGTGCCAGCAGCTTAGGGAGTTTTGCTATGAACACTGAAGCTTTCTTT. Its protein is CASSLGSFAMNTEAFF.